This is a list of T cell receptor beta chains from one sample in a study of cytomegalovirus exposure and HLA in healthy donors. Here immunoSEQ multiplex PCR was the method, and the copy in TCRdb shows in-frame clones only, minus some. The sample lists roughly 160,000 clones, 82% occurring once. The sequenced sample consisted of PBMCs. These receptors were collected from a man over 45 in good health and CMV-seropositive. Each CDR3 is given with its conserved first and last residue. Fields, in order: D gene, J gene, clone size, V gene, CDR3 DNA, CDR3 protein. A D gene is named only where the DNA matches it firmly. The size entry is marked missing in some rows and otherwise reads once, few, many or a size class.

NA	TRBJ1-6	NA	TRBV7-9	TGTGCCAGCAGCCCGGTTAGGGACACCTATAATTCACCCCTCCACTTT	CASSPVRDTYNSPLHF
NA	TRBJ1-2	NA	TRBV6-5	TGTGCCAGCAGCCCACCAACAGGGCACGGCACCTTC	CASSPPTGHGTF
NA	TRBJ2-3	NA	TRBV6-1	TGTGCCAGCCGGACTAGCACAGATACGCAGTATTTT	CASRTSTDTQYF
TRBD1	TRBJ1-2	NA	TRBV19	TGTGCCAGTAGTATGGTACAGGGGACATATGGCTACACCTTC	CASSMVQGTYGYTF
TRBD2	TRBJ2-7	NA	TRBV4-1	TGCGCCAGCAGCCAAGAAGCGGGGGGGCCTGGCTACGAGCAGTACTTC	CASSQEAGGPGYEQYF
NA	TRBJ2-7	NA	TRBV11-2	TGTGCCAGCAGCTTAGATCAACTAGCCCTGGCCTACGAGCAGTACTTC	CASSLDQLALAYEQYF
NA	TRBJ2-5	NA	TRBV9	TGTGCCAGCAGTCGAGGGTCGGGCGGGGCTTTCCAAGAGACCCAGTACTTC	CASSRGSGGAFQETQYF
NA	TRBJ1-2	NA	TRBV6-5	TGTGCCAGCAAAACTCACCAGGACGGGGACTATGGCTACACCTTC	CASKTHQDGDYGYTF
NA	TRBJ1-5	NA	TRBV18	TGTGCCAGCTCACCAAATGAGGGAAGCAATCAGCCCCAGCATTTT	CASSPNEGSNQPQHF
TRBD2	TRBJ2-7	NA	TRBV18	TGTGCCAGCTCACCAAGAGCGGGAGGGCTCTACGAGCAGTACTTC	CASSPRAGGLYEQYF
NA	TRBJ2-1	NA	TRBV10-3	TGTGCCATCAGTGGCCTAGCGAGCTCCTACAATGAGCAGTTCTTC	CAISGLASSYNEQFF
TRBD2	TRBJ2-4	many	TRBV18	TGTGCCAGCTCACCACTCACGCGACTAGCGGGAGGGGCGACCAAAAACATTCAGTACTTC	CASSPLTRLAGGATKNIQYF
NA	TRBJ1-1	few	TRBV7-9	TGTGCCAGCAGCTATGATTACCGGGACTCTGAAGCTTTCTTT	CASSYDYRDSEAFF
NA	TRBJ2-5	few	TRBV7-2	TGTGCCAGCAGCCCCTCGGACACGCAGACCCAGTACTTC	CASSPSDTQTQYF
NA	TRBJ1-1	NA	TRBV28	TGTGCCAGCAGTTTACAGGGTAGCGGGGGGCTACGAGCTTTCTTT	CASSLQGSGGLRAFF
TRBD1	TRBJ2-3	once	TRBV9	TGTGCCAGCAGCCAAACCGGGACAGTTACAGATACGCAGTATTTT	CASSQTGTVTDTQYF
NA	TRBJ1-1	NA	TRBV2	TGTGCCAGCAGGGCCCAATACAACACTGAAGCTTTCTTT	CASRAQYNTEAFF
TRBD1	TRBJ1-1	NA	TRBV6-5	TGTGCCAGCAGCCCCGGACAGGGACGAACTGAAGCTTTCTTT	CASSPGQGRTEAFF
TRBD1	TRBJ1-5	NA	TRBV28	TGTGCCAGCAGTTTCGGACAGGAGACACAGCCCCAGCATTTT	CASSFGQETQPQHF
TRBD2	TRBJ2-3	NA	TRBV7-6	TGTGCCAGCAGCATCAGCGGGAGTTTCACAGATACGCAGTATTTT	CASSISGSFTDTQYF
NA	TRBJ2-3	NA	TRBV11-2	TGTGCCAGCAGCTCCGGGGGTAAGCAGTATTTT	CASSSGGKQYF
TRBD1	TRBJ1-1	NA	TRBV6-5	TGTGCCAGCAGTGAACAGGGGGCGGAAGCTTTCTTT	CASSEQGAEAFF
TRBD1	TRBJ1-1	NA	TRBV6-5	TGTGCCAGCAGTTACTCCGGGACAGGGGGCACTGAAGCTTTCTTT	CASSYSGTGGTEAFF
TRBD1	TRBJ1-2	NA	TRBV4-3	TGCGCCAGCAGCCAGGGTCCCGGGACAGGGGCCCCTAACTATGGCTACACCTTC	CASSQGPGTGAPNYGYTF
NA	TRBJ2-1	NA	TRBV28	TGTGCCAGCAGCGAAGCGGGCAATGAGCAGTTCTTC	CASSEAGNEQFF
NA	TRBJ2-3	NA	TRBV7-2	TGTGCCAGCAGCCCCTACACAGATACGCAGTATTTT	CASSPYTDTQYF
NA	TRBJ1-6	NA	TRBV5-6	TGTGCCAGCAAGAGCTCCTATAATTCACCCCTCCACTTT	CASKSSYNSPLHF
TRBD2	TRBJ2-3	NA	TRBV7-9	TGTGCCAGCAGCCGGGGGGGTATGGGCACAGATACGCAGTATTTT	CASSRGGMGTDTQYF
TRBD1	TRBJ2-7	NA	TRBV11-2	TGTGCCAGCACCACGACAGGGCCCTACGAGCAGTACTTC	CASTTTGPYEQYF
NA	TRBJ1-5	NA	TRBV19	TGTGCCAGTAGTATAGAAGACCGGGGTAATCCCCAGCATTTT	CASSIEDRGNPQHF
NA	TRBJ1-6	NA	TRBV28	TGTGCCAGCAGTCTTACAGGTTATAATTCACCCCTCCACTTT	CASSLTGYNSPLHF
TRBD1	TRBJ2-6	NA	TRBV11-3	TGTGCCAGCAGCCTCACAGGGGCTGGGGCCAACGTCCTGACTTTC	CASSLTGAGANVLTF
TRBD1	TRBJ1-2	NA	TRBV2	TGTGCCAGCAGGGCCGGGACAGCAATCCAAAAGACCTTC	CASRAGTAIQKTF
NA	TRBJ2-3	NA	TRBV6-4	TGTGCCAGCGCCCGAGGGGATACGCAGTATTTT	CASARGDTQYF
TRBD1	TRBJ1-2	NA	TRBV19	TGTGCCAGTAGGGCTCAGGGGGCCCATAGATATGGCTACACCTTC	CASRAQGAHRYGYTF
NA	TRBJ2-1	NA	TRBV19	TGTGCCAGTAGCCTAGCCTCCGGCCACAATGAGCAGTTCTTC	CASSLASGHNEQFF
NA	TRBJ1-2	NA	TRBV2	TGTGCCAGCAGTGCGGGGGGCGGCTATGGCTACACCTTC	CASSAGGGYGYTF
NA	TRBJ2-1	once	TRBV5-1	TGCGCCAGCAGCTTGATAGCGGCGAGCTTAAGTGAGCAGTTCTTC	CASSLIAASLSEQFF
NA	TRBJ1-2	NA	TRBV5-6	TGTGCCAGCAGCTTGGAAGACAGCTACTATGGCTACACCTTC	CASSLEDSYYGYTF
NA	TRBJ2-7	once	TRBV11-1	TGTGCCAGCAGCAACGTAATCTGGGGGCGCGACGAGCAGTACTTC	CASSNVIWGRDEQYF
TRBD1	TRBJ1-2	NA	TRBV6-5	TGTGCCAGCAGTTACTCCCAGGGGGGACCCTATGGCTACACCTTC	CASSYSQGGPYGYTF
TRBD1	TRBJ2-7	NA	TRBV7-9	TGTGCCAGCAGCAAGCCGGGACAGGGCACCTTGGAGCAGTACTTC	CASSKPGQGTLEQYF
NA	TRBJ1-2	NA	TRBV6-5	TGTGCCAGCAGTTACTCGGGGAGTGGTGGCTACACCTTC	CASSYSGSGGYTF
TRBD1	TRBJ2-2	NA	TRBV5-1	TGCGCCAGCAAATCCGGACAGGGGGCTAACACCGGGGAGCTGTTTTTT	CASKSGQGANTGELFF
TRBD1	TRBJ1-2	NA	TRBV11-1	TGTGCCAGCAGCGCGAGGAGGACAGGAGTCTATGGCTACACCTTC	CASSARRTGVYGYTF
TRBD2	TRBJ2-1	NA	TRBV5-6	TGTGCCAGCAGTGGCCGCCCTAGCGGGAACTACAATGAGCAGTTCTTC	CASSGRPSGNYNEQFF
TRBD2	TRBJ2-7	NA	TRBV9	TGTGCCAGCAGCGTAGGAGCTAGCGGGGCTTTCTACGAGCAGTACTTC	CASSVGASGAFYEQYF
NA	TRBJ1-3	NA	TRBV5-8	TGTGCCAGCAGCTTGGGACACAGGGGAAACACCATATATTTT	CASSLGHRGNTIYF
TRBD2	TRBJ2-2	once	TRBV7-9	TGTGCCAGCAGCTCGTTTGAGCGGGGGGGCGGCACCGGGGAGCTGTTTTTT	CASSSFERGGGTGELFF
NA	TRBJ1-2	NA	TRBV30	TGTGCCTGGAGTACGGACAGATACTATGGCTACACCTTC	CAWSTDRYYGYTF
NA	TRBJ2-7	NA	TRBV13	TGTGCCAGCAGAAGAGGAGGAGCCTTTGTCGAGCAGTACTTC	CASRRGGAFVEQYF
NA	TRBJ2-7	NA	TRBV5-8	TGTGCCAGCAGCTTGCTCAGGGGATCCTACGAGCAGTACTTC	CASSLLRGSYEQYF
NA	TRBJ2-1	NA	TRBV7-2	TGTGCCAGCAGCTTAAGCTCAGGGTGGTACAATGAGCAGTTCTTC	CASSLSSGWYNEQFF
NA	TRBJ1-3	NA	TRBV7-2	TGTGCCAGCAGCTCGGACAGTAGTGGAAACACCATATATTTT	CASSSDSSGNTIYF
NA	TRBJ1-1	NA	TRBV19	TGTGCCAGTCTCTCCGAGAGCACTGAAGCTTTCTTT	CASLSESTEAFF